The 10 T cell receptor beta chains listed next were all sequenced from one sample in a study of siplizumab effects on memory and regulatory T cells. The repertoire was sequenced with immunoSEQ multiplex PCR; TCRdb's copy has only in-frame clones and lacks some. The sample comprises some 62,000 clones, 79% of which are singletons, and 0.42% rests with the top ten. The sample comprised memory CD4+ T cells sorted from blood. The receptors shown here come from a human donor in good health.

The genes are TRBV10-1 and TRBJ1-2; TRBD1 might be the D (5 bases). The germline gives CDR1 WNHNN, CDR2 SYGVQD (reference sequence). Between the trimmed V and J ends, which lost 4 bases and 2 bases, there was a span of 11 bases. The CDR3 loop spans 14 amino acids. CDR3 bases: TGCGCCAGCAGTGCAGGGCCAGGCAACTATGGCTACACCTTC. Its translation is CASSAGPGNYGYTF.

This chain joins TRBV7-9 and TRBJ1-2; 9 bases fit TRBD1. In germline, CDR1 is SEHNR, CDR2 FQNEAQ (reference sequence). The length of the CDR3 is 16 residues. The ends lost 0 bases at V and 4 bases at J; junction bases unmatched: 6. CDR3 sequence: CASSLAGQGIFYGYTF. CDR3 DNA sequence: TGTGCCAGCAGCTTAGCTGGACAGGGGATATTCTATGGCTACACCTTC.

The CDR3 DNA reads as TGTGCCAGTAGTACCACAGAGGGCAATGAGCAGTTCTTC. It translates to CASSTTEGNEQFF. V is TRBV19 and J is TRBJ2-1; the D gene is possibly TRBD2 (5 bases). The CDR3 runs 13 residues. From germline, CDR1 is LNHDA and CDR2 SQIVND (reference sequence). The V end lost 4 bases, the J end lost 6 bases, and 10 bases lay between the germline ends.

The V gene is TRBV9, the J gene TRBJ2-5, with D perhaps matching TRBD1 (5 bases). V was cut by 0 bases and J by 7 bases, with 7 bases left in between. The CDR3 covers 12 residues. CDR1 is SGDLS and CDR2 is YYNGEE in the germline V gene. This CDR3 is CASSVDRGTQYF. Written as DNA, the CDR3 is TGTGCCAGCAGCGTAGATAGGGGGACCCAGTACTTC.

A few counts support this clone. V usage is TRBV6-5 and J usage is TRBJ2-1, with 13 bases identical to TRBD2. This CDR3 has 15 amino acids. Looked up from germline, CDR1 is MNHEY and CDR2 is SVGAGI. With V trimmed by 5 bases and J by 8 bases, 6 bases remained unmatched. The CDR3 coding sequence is TGTGCCAGCAGTAAGACTAGCGGGGGGCTTTATGAGCAGTTCTTC. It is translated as CASSKTSGGLYEQFF.

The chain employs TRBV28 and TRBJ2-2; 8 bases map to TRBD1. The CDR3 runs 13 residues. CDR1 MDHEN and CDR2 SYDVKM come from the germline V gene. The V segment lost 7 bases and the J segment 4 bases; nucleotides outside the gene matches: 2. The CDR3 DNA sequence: TGTGCCAGCAAAACAGGGGGCACCGGGGAGCTGTTTTTT. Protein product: CASKTGGTGELFF.

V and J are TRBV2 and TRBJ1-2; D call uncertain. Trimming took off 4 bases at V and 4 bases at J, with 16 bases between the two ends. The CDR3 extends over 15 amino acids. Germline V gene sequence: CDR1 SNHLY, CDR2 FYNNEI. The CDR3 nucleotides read TGTGCCAGCAGTGCGGACGGTCTCACGGGCTATGGCTACACCTTC. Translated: CASSADGLTGYGYTF.

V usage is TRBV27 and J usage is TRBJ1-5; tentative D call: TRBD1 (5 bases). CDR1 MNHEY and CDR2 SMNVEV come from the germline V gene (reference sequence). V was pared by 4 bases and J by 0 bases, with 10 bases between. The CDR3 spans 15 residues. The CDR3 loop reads CASSSPGLSNQPQHF. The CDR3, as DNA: TGTGCCAGCAGTTCCCCGGGGCTTAGCAATCAGCCCCAGCATTTT.

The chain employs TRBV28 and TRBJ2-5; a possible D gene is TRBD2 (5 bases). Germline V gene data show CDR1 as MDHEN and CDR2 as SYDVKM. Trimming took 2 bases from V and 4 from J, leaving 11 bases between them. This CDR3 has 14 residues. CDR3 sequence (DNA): TGTGCCAGCAGTTTAACGGACGGGATAGAGACCCAGTACTTC. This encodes CASSLTDGIETQYF.

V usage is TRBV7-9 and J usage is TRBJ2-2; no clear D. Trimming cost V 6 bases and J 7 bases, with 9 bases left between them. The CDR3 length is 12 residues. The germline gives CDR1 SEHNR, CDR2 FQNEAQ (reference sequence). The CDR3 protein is CASSQVGGELFF. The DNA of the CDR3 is TGTGCCAGCAGTCAGGTCGGCGGGGAGCTGTTTTTT.